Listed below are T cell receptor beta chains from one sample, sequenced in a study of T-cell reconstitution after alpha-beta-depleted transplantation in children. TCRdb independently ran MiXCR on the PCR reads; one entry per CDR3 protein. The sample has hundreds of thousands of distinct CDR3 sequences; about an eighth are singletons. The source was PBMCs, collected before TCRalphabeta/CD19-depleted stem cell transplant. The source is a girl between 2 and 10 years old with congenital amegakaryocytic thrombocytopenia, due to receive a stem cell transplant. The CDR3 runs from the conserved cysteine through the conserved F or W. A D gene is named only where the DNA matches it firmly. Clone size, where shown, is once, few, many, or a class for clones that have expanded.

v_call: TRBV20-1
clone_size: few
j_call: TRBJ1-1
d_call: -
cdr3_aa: CSASPPGARWTEAFF
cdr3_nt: TGCAGTGCTAGCCCCCCAGGGGCTAGGTGGACTGAAGCTTTCTTT

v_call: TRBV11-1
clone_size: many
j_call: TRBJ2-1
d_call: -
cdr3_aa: CASSKWEDISYNEQFF
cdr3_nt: TGTGCCAGCAGTAAATGGGAGGACATCTCCTACAATGAGCAGTTCTTC

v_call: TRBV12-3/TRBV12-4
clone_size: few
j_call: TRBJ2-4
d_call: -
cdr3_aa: CASSLGQGSAQYF
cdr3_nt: TGTGCCAGCAGTTTGGGGCAGGGAAGCGCCCAGTACTTC

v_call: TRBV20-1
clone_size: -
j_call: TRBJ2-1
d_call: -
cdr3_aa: CSAREGGGRVPFLTMSRQFF
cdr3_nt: TGCAGTGCTAGAGAAGGTGGGGGACGAGTCCCCTTCCTTACAATGAGTAGGCAATTCTTC

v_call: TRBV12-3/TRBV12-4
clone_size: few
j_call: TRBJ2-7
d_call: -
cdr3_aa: CASGSGWRWNYEQYF
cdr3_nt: TGTGCCAGCGGGTCAGGTTGGAGGTGGAACTACGAGCAGTACTTC

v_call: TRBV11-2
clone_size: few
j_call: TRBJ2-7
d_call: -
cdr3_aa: CASSSGFGTSYEQYF
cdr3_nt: TGTGCCAGCAGCTCGGGGTTTGGGACCTCCTACGAGCAGTACTTC

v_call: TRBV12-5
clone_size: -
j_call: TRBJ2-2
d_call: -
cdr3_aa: CASGFQGGTGELFF
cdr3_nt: TGTGCTAGTGGTTTTCAGGGGGGCACCGGGGAGCTGTTTTTT

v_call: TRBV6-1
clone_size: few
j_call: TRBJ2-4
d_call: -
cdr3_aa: CASSEPLTAFENIQYF
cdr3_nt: TGTGCCAGCAGTGAACCACTGACCGCCTTTGAAAACATTCAGTACTTC

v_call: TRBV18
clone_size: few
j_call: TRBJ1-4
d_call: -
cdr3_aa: CASSPLATNEKLFF
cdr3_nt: TGTGCCAGCTCACCACTTGCAACTAATGAAAAACTGTTTTTT

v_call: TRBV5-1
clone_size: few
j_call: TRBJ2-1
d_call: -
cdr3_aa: CASSLVFLGTLYNEQFF
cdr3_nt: TGCGCCAGCAGCTTGGTATTTCTCGGGACCCTATACAATGAGCAGTTCTTC

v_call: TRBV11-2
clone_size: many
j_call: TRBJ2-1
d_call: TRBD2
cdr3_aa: CASSSPGLEDNEQFF
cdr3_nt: TGTGCCAGCAGCTCACCGGGACTAGAAGACAATGAGCAGTTCTTC

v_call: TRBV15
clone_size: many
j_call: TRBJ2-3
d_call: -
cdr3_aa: CATSRDPTLPPRTDTQYF
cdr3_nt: TGTGCCACCAGCAGAGATCCCACGCTTCCCCCTCGCACAGATACGCAGTATTTT

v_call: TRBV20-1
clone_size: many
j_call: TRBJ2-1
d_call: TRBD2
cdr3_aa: CSARDPTSGSVSEQFF
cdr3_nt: TGCAGTGCTAGAGATCCGACTAGCGGGAGTGTGAGTGAGCAGTTCTTC

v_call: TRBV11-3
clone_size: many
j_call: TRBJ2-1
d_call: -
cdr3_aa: CASSLWGLSLDNEQFF
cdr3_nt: TGTGCCAGCAGCCTCTGGGGGCTTAGCCTTGACAATGAGCAGTTCTTC

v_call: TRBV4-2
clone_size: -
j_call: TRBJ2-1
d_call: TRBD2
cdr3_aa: CASSQPGLAGGRNEQFF
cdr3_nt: TGTGCCAGCAGCCAACCCGGACTAGCGGGAGGACGGAATGAGCAGTTCTTC

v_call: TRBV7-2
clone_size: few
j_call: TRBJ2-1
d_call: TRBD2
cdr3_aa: CASSLFPGLTSGGEQFF
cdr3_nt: TGTGCCAGCAGCTTATTCCCGGGACTAACCTCGGGAGGGGAGCAGTTCTTC

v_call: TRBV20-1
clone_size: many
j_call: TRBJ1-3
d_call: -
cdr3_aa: CSATTGSGNTIYF
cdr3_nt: TGCAGTGCTACTACAGGTTCTGGAAACACCATATATTTT

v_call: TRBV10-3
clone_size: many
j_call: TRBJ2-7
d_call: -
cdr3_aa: CAISDSGAFSYEQYF
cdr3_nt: TGTGCCATCAGTGACTCTGGGGCTTTCTCCTACGAGCAGTACTTC

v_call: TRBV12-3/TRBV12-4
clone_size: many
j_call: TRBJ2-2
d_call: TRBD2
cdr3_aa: CASSPLTSGSTGELFF
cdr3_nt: TGTGCCAGCAGCCCCCTGACTAGCGGGAGCACCGGGGAGCTGTTTTTT

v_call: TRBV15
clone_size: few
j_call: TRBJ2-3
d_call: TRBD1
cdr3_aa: CATSTHRGVTDTQYF
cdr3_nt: TGTGCCACCAGCACCCACAGGGGGGTCACAGATACGCAGTATTTT

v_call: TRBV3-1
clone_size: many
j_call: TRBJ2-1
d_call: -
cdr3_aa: CASSQPRGGPGDEQFF
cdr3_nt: TGTGCCAGCAGCCAACCTAGGGGGGGGCCCGGGGATGAGCAGTTCTTC

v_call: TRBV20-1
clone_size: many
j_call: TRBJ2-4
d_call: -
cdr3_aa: CSAWIVNIQYF
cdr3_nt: TGCAGTGCTTGGATTGTCAACATTCAGTACTTC

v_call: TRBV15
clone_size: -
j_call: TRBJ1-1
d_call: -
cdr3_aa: CATPGPGMNTEAFF
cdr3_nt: TGTGCCACCCCGGGACCAGGGATGAACACTGAAGCTTTCTTT

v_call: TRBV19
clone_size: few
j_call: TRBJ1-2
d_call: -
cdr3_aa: CASSIGQNGYTF
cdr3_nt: TGTGCCAGTAGTATAGGACAGAATGGCTACACCTTC

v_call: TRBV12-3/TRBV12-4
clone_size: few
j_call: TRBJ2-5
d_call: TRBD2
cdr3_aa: CASSLGDYLETQYF
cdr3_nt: TGTGCCAGCAGCCTAGGGGACTACCTGGAGACCCAGTACTTC

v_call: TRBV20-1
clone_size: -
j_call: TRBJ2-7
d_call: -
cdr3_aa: CSARGKSHIYEQYF
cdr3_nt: TGCAGTGCTAGGGGCAAGAGCCACATTTACGAGCAGTACTTC

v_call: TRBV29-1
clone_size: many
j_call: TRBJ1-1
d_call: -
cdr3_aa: CSVEGLDDTEAFF
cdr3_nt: TGCAGCGTTGAAGGTTTGGACGACACTGAAGCTTTCTTT

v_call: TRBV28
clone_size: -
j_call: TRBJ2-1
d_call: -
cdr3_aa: CASSFGDLLREQFF
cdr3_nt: TGTGCCAGCAGTTTCGGGGACTTACTGCGTGAGCAGTTCTTC

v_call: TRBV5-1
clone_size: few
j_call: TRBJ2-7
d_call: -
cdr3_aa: CASSLPSGTRSYEQYF
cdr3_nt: TGCGCCAGCAGCTTGCCCTCCGGGACACGTTCCTACGAGCAGTACTTC

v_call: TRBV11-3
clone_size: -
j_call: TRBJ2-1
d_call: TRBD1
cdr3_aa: CASSNGQGANEQFF
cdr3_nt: TGTGCCAGCAGCAACGGACAGGGGGCAAATGAGCAGTTCTTC

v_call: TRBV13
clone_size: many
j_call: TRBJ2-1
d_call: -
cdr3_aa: CASSSGLSTSYNEQFF
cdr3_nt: TGTGCCAGCAGCTCAGGGTTATCGACCTCCTACAATGAGCAGTTCTTC

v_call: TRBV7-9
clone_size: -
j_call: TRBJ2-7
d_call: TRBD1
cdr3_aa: CASSKGAEYEQYF
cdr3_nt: TGTGCCAGCAGCAAGGGGGCAGAATACGAGCAGTACTTC

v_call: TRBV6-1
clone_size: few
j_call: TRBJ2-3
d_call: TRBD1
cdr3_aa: CASSRTGLSTDTQYF
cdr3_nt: TGTGCCAGCAGTCGGACAGGGCTTAGCACAGATACGCAGTATTTT

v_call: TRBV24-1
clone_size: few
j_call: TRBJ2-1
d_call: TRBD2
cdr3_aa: CAVSGSGAYNEQFF
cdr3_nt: TGTGCCGTCAGCGGGAGTGGGGCCTACAATGAGCAGTTCTTC

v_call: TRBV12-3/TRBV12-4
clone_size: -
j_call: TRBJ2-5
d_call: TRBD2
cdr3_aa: CASSQGLAGGRRETQYF
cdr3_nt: TGTGCCAGCAGTCAAGGACTAGCGGGAGGGAGAAGAGAGACCCAGTACTTC

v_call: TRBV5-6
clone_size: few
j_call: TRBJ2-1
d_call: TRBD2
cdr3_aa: CASSLRTSGNHEQFF
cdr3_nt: TGTGCCAGCAGCTTGCGGACTAGCGGGAACCATGAGCAGTTCTTC

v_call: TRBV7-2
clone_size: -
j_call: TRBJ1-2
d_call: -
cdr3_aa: CASSPRRHNANYGYTF
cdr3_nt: TGTGCCAGCAGCCCAAGACGTCACAACGCTAACTATGGCTACACCTTC

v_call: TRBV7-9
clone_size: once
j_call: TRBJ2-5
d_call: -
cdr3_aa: CASSLAAGMAQYF
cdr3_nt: TGTGCCAGCAGCTTAGCGGCAGGGATGGCCCAGTACTTC

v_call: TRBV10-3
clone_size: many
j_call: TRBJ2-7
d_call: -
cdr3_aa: CAIRPWGAEEQYF
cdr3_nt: TGTGCCATCAGACCCTGGGGCGCGGAGGAGCAGTACTTC

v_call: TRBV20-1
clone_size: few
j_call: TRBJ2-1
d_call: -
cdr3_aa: CSARDTGYNEQFF
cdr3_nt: TGCAGTGCTAGAGATACGGGGTACAATGAGCAGTTCTTC

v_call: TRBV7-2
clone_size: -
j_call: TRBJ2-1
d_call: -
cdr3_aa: CASSFRQVPGQFF
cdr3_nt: TGTGCCAGCAGCTTTCGACAGGTTCCGGGGCAGTTCTTC

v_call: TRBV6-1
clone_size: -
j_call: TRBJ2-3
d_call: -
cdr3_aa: CASSEQLGEGTDTQYF
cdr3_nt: TGTGCCAGCAGTGAACAACTCGGAGAAGGCACAGATACGCAGTATTTT

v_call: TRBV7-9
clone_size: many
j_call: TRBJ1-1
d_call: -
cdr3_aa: CASSFPYQNTEAFF
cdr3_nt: TGTGCCAGCAGCTTCCCATATCAGAACACTGAAGCTTTCTTT

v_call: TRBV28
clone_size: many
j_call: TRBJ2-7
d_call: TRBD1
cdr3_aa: CASSPPDRSYHEQYF
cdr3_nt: TGTGCCAGCAGTCCGCCGGACAGGTCCTATCACGAGCAGTACTTC

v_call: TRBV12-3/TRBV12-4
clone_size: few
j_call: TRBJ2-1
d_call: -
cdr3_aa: CASIIGGRGEQFF
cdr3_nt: TGTGCCAGCATCATAGGGGGGCGTGGTGAGCAGTTCTTC

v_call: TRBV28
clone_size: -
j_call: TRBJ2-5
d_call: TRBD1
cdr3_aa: CASSYWTGALQETQYF
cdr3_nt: TGTGCCAGCAGTTACTGGACAGGGGCCCTCCAAGAGACCCAGTACTTC

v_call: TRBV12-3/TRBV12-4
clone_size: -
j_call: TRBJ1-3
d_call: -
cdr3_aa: CATPRQGPHSGNTIYF
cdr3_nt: TGTGCCACCCCCAGGCAGGGGCCTCACTCTGGAAACACCATATATTTT

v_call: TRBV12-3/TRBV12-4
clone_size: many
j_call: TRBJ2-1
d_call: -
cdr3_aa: CASSPGPSSSYNEQFF
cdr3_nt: TGTGCCAGCAGCCCAGGGCCCTCTAGCTCCTACAATGAGCAGTTCTTC

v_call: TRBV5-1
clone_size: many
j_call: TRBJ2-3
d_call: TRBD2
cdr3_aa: CASSTGLAGGPDTQYF
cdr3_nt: TGCGCCAGCAGCACGGGACTAGCGGGAGGTCCAGATACGCAGTATTTT

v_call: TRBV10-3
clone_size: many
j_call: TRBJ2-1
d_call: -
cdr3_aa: CAITRTNNEQFF
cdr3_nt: TGTGCCATCACTCGGACCAACAATGAGCAGTTCTTC

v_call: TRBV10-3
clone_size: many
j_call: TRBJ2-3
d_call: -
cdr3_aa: CAISKSSTDTQYF
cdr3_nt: TGTGCCATCAGCAAATCTAGCACAGATACGCAGTATTTT

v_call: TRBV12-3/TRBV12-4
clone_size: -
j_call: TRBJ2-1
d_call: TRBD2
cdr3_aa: CASSLRSSGVRANEQFF
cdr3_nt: TGTGCCAGCAGTTTAAGGTCTAGCGGCGTGCGGGCCAATGAGCAGTTCTTC

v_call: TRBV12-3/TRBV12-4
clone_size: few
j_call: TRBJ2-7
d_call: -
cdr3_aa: CASSPNSKLNYEQYF
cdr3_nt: TGTGCCAGCAGCCCTAACAGTAAGTTAAACTACGAGCAGTACTTC

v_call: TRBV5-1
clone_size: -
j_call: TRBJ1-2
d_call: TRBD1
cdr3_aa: CASSPQGVYGYTF
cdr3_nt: TGCGCCAGCAGCCCGCAGGGGGTTTATGGCTACACCTTC

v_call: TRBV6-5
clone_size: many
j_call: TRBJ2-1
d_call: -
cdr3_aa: CASSYSSGPADREQFF
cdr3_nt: TGTGCCAGCAGTTACTCGTCAGGGCCAGCAGACCGTGAGCAGTTCTTC